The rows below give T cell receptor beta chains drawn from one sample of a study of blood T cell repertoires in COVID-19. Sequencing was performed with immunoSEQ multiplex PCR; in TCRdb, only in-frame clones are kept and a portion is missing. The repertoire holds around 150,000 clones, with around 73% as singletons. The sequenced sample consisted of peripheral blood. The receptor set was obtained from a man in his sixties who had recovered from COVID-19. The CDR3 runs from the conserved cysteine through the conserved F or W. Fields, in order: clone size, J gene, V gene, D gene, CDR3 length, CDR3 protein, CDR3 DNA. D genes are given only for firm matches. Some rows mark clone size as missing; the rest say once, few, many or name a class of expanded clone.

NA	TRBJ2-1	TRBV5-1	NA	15	CATAPSGPPYNEQFF	TGCGCCACCGCCCCTAGTGGTCCGCCCTACAATGAGCAGTTCTTC
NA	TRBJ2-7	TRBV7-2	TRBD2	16	CASSQGLAGGPREQYF	TGTGCCAGCAGCCAGGGACTAGCGGGGGGGCCGCGAGAGCAGTACTTC
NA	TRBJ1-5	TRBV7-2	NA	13	CASASGHNQPQHF	TGTGCCAGCGCATCAGGGCACAATCAGCCCCAGCATTTT
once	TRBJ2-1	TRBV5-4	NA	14	CASSSGLRGNEQFF	TGTGCCAGCAGCTCGGGACTCCGCGGGAATGAGCAGTTCTTC
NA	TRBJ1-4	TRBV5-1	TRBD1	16	CASSLVPGQTTEKLFF	TGCGCCAGCAGCTTGGTTCCGGGACAGACCACCGAAAAACTGTTTTTT
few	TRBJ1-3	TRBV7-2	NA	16	CASSAHREISGNTIYF	TGTGCCAGCAGCGCCCATCGAGAAATATCTGGAAACACCATATATTTT
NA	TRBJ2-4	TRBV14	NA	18	CASSQESSLRRVKNIQYF	TGTGCCAGCAGCCAAGAGTCGTCCCTTCGCAGGGTCAAAAACATTCAGTACTTC
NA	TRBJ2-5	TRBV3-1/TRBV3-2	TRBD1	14	CASSQAGGEKTQYF	TGTGCCAGCAGCCAGGCAGGGGGCGAGAAGACCCAGTACTTC
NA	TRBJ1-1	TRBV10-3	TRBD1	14	CAISNRGRDTEAFF	TGTGCCATCAGTAACAGGGGGCGCGACACTGAAGCTTTCTTT
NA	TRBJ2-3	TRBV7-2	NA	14	CASSPETGTDTQYF	TGTGCCAGCAGCCCAGAGACAGGCACAGATACGCAGTATTTT
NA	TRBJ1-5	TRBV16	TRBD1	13	CASSADRVQPQHF	TGTGCCAGCAGCGCGGACAGGGTACAGCCCCAGCATTTT
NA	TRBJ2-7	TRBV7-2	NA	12	CASRTTSSEQYF	TGTGCCAGCAGGACGACTAGTAGCGAGCAGTACTTC
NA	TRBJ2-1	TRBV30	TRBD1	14	CAWTPDRVFLEQFF	TGTGCCTGGACCCCGGACAGGGTCTTCCTTGAGCAGTTCTTC
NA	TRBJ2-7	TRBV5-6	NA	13	CASSKTQGGEQYF	TGTGCCAGCAGTAAGACACAAGGGGGCGAGCAGTACTTC
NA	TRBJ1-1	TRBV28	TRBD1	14	CASSWTGRDTEAFF	TGTGCCAGCAGTTGGACAGGGAGGGACACTGAAGCTTTCTTT
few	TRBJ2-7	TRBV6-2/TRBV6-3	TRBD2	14	CASSPPGLAGLQYF	TGTGCCAGCAGCCCCCCGGGACTAGCGGGACTCCAGTACTTC
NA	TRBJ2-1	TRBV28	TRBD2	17	CASSRRPGLAGYNEQFF	TGTGCCAGCAGTCGACGTCCGGGACTAGCGGGCTACAATGAGCAGTTCTTC
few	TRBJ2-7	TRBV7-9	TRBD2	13	CASTPPGRHEQYF	TGTGCCAGCACCCCTCCCGGGAGGCACGAGCAGTACTTC
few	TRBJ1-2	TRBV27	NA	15	CASSPGPLGRIGYTF	TGTGCCAGCAGTCCAGGGCCTCTCGGAAGAATTGGCTACACCTTC
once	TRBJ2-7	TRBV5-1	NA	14	CASSLVVWPYEQYF	TGCGCCAGCAGCTTGGTTGTCTGGCCCTACGAGCAGTACTTC
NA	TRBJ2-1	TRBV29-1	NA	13	CSVEGQGYNEQFF	TGCAGCGTTGAAGGTCAGGGTTACAATGAGCAGTTCTTC
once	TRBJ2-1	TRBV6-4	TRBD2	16	CASSDSQRGGLNEQFF	TGTGCCAGCAGTGACTCGCAGCGGGGGGGCCTCAATGAGCAGTTCTTC
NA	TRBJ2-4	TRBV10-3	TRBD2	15	CAISAGGGAKNIQYF	TGTGCCATCAGTGCCGGCGGGGGAGCCAAAAACATTCAGTACTTC
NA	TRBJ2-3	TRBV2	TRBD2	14	CASGWAGVTDTQYF	TGTGCCAGCGGGTGGGCGGGGGTCACAGATACGCAGTATTTT
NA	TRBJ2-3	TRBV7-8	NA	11	CASSLSSTQYF	TGTGCCAGCAGCTTATCTAGTACGCAGTATTTT
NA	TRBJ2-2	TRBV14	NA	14	CASSRGGDTGELFF	TGTGCCAGCAGCCGCGGAGGTGACACCGGGGAGCTGTTTTTT
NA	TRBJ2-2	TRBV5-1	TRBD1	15	CASSQGTGGVGELFF	TGCGCCAGCAGCCAAGGGACAGGGGGCGTCGGGGAGCTGTTTTTT
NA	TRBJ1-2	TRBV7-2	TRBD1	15	CASSQSTGGGYGYTF	TGTGCCAGCAGCCAATCGACAGGGGGCGGCTATGGCTACACCTTC
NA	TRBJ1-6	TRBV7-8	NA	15	CASSFETGGNSPLHF	TGTGCCAGCAGCTTCGAGACAGGTGGTAATTCACCCCTCCACTTT
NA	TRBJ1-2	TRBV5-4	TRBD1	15	CASSFSGTGIFGYTF	TGTGCCAGCAGCTTTTCCGGGACAGGGATCTTTGGCTACACCTTC
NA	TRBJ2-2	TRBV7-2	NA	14	CASSPIRGTGELFF	TGTGCCAGCAGCCCCATTCGGGGAACCGGGGAGCTGTTTTTT
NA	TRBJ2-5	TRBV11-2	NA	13	CASSLAYQETQYF	TGTGCCAGCAGCTTAGCTTACCAAGAGACCCAGTACTTC
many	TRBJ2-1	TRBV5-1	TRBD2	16	CASSLGSTAGGNEQFF	TGCGCCAGCAGCTTGGGATCAACGGCGGGAGGCAATGAGCAGTTCTTC
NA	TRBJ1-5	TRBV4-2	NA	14	CASSQEQDNQPQHF	TGTGCCAGCAGCCAAGAACAGGACAATCAGCCCCAGCATTTT
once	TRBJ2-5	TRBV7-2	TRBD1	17	CASSLSWGTGGQETQYF	TGTGCCAGCAGCTTATCATGGGGGACAGGGGGTCAGGAGACCCAGTACTTC
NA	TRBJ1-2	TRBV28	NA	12	CASGGGRYGYTF	TGTGCCAGCGGCGGGGGTCGGTATGGCTACACCTTC
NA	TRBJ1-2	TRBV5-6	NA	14	CASSLGQTDYGYTF	TGTGCCAGCAGCTTGGGGCAGACAGACTATGGCTACACCTTC
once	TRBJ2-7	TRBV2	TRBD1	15	CASSTQGAASYEQYF	TGTGCCAGCAGTACTCAGGGGGCTGCCTCCTACGAGCAGTACTTC
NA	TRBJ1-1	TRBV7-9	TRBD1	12	CASSRTGQEAFF	TGTGCCAGCAGCCGGACAGGTCAAGAAGCTTTCTTT
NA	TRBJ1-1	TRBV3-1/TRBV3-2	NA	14	CASSRGDVDSEAFF	TGTGCCAGCAGCCGGGGAGATGTGGACTCTGAAGCTTTCTTT
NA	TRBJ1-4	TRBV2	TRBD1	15	CASSGDRVINEKLFF	TGTGCCAGCAGTGGTGACAGGGTTATTAATGAAAAACTGTTTTTT
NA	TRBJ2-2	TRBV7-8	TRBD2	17	CASSLSRLARDTGELFF	TGTGCCAGCAGCTTATCAAGACTAGCCCGCGACACCGGGGAGCTGTTTTTT
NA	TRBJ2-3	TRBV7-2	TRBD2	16	CASSLNPAGETDTQYF	TGTGCCAGCAGCTTAAATCCCGCGGGAGAAACAGATACGCAGTATTTT
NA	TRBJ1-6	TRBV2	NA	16	CASSPGQSSYNSPLHF	TGTGCCAGCAGTCCCGGACAGAGCTCCTATAATTCACCCCTCCACTTT
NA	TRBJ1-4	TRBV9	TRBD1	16	CASSPHGQGRGEKLFF	TGTGCCAGCAGCCCGCATGGACAGGGAAGGGGTGAAAAACTGTTTTTT
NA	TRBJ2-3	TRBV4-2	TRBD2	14	CASRPTGGADTQYF	TGTGCCAGCAGACCCACGGGAGGCGCAGATACGCAGTATTTT
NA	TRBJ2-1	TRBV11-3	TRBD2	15	CASSLEAGGGNGQFF	TGTGCCAGCAGCTTAGAAGCGGGGGGAGGGAATGGGCAGTTCTTC
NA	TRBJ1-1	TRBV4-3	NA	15	CASSQGRRQFTEAFF	TGCGCCAGCAGCCAAGGGAGACGGCAGTTCACTGAAGCTTTCTTT
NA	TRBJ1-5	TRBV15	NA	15	CATRLGRRGDQPQHF	TGTGCCACCCGCTTGGGGCGGAGGGGAGATCAGCCCCAGCATTTT
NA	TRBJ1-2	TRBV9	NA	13	CASSVTGQDGYTF	TGTGCCAGCAGCGTCACAGGGCAAGATGGCTACACCTTC
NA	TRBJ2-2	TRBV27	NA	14	CASSLGGDIGELFF	TGTGCCAGCAGTTTAGGAGGGGATATCGGGGAGCTGTTTTTT
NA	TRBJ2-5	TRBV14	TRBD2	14	CASSQIAGSETQYF	TGTGCCAGCAGCCAGATAGCGGGATCGGAGACCCAGTACTTC
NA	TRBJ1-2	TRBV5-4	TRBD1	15	CASSLARGTVDGYTF	TGTGCCAGCAGCTTAGCCCGCGGGACAGTCGATGGCTACACCTTC
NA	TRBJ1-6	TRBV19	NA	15	CASSISRTSGSPLHF	TGTGCCAGTAGTATATCTCGGACTTCGGGGTCACCCCTCCACTTT
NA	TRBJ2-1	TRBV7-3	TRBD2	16	CASSQGLAGAKDEQFF	TGTGCCAGCAGCCAGGGACTAGCGGGAGCTAAGGATGAGCAGTTCTTC
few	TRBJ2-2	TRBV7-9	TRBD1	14	CASSSQGVTGELFF	TGTGCCAGCAGCTCACAGGGGGTGACCGGGGAGCTGTTTTTT
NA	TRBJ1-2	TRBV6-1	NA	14	CASSEVSGRNGYTF	TGTGCCAGCAGTGAGGTGTCGGGGAGGAATGGCTACACCTTC
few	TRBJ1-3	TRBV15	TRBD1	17	CATSRGKEGARGNTIYF	TGTGCCACCAGCAGAGGAAAGGAGGGGGCGCGGGGAAACACCATATATTTT
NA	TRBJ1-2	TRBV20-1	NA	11	CSARGVGGYTF	TGCAGTGCTAGAGGTGTCGGTGGCTACACCTTC
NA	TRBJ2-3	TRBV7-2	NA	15	CASSRIQVFTDTQYF	TGTGCCAGCAGCCGCATACAGGTGTTCACAGATACGCAGTATTTT